One and the same sample provided the 16 T cell receptor beta chains below, sequenced in a study of CDR3 diversity in severe acne. TCRdb used MiXCR to reprocess the PCR reads, holding one entry per CDR3 protein. The sample lists more than 80,000 distinct CDR3 sequences; 45% to 50% were seen once. Sequenced: blood. All receptors derive from a male donor with severe acne vulgaris.

This clonotype was observed a handful of times. Given a much more abundant clone one base away, this may be a read error. The chain combines TRBV10-3 with TRBJ1-1, with 7 bases lining up with TRBD1. Germline CDR1 and CDR2: ENHRY and SYGVKD. CDR3 length: 14 residues. DNA for the CDR3: TGTGCCATCAGTGCTAACGAGGGGGCCACTGAAGCTTCCTTT. It encodes CAISANEGATEASF.

This chain connects TRBV2 to TRBJ2-1; 10 nucleotides agree with TRBD2. This CDR3 region has 18 residues. Germline-derived CDR1 and CDR2 are SNHLY and FYNNEI. Trimming took 0 bases from V and 8 from J; bases not matched to a gene: 13. CDR3 protein: CASSEALLAGAPRDEQFF. Written as DNA, the CDR3 is TGTGCCAGCAGTGAAGCGCTTCTAGCGGGAGCCCCACGGGATGAGCAGTTCTTC. Together with reference TRBV2 and TRBJ2-1, the CDR3 gives the full variable domain: EPEVTQTPSHQVTQMGQEVILRCVPISNHLYFYWYRQILGQKVEFLVSFYNNEISEKSEIFDDQFSVERPDGSNFTLKIRSTKLEDSAMYFCASSEALLAGAPRDEQFFGPGTRLTVL.

The gene calls are TRBV5-1 and TRBJ2-5, with 11 bases lining up with TRBD1. Trimming took 4 bases from V and 5 from J; bases not matched to a gene: 7. This CDR3 is built from 15 residues. The germline gives CDR1 SGHRS, CDR2 YFSETQ. CDR3: CASSVGQGGSETQYF. The CDR3 DNA is TGCGCCAGCAGCGTGGGACAGGGGGGAAGTGAGACCCAGTACTTC.

Concerning this clonotype: Being one base from a much bigger clone, this may be a read error. This chain joins TRBV10-3 and TRBJ1-2; 8 positions match TRBD1. Germline V CDR1 and CDR2: ENHRY, SYGVKD. This CDR3 has 13 amino acids. CDR3 loop: CASSEGQAYGYTF. The CDR3 bases are TGTGCCAGCAGTGAGGGACAGGCCTATGGCTACACCTTC.

This chain uses TRBV18 with TRBJ2-7, with 7 bases aligning to TRBD1. The CDR3 is 14 amino acids. CDR1 and CDR2 from the germline V gene are KGHSH and LQKENI. Germline trimming cut 3 bases from V and 6 bases from J; bases unmatched to any gene: 8. The CDR3 DNA reads TGTGCCAGCTCACCCCAGACAGGGACGGGCGAGCAGTACGTC. It encodes CASSPQTGTGEQYV.

This sequence joins TRBV6-1 and TRBJ1-5; D remains unclear. The CDR3 spans 15 residues. V was trimmed by 3 bases and J by 6 bases, leaving 15 bases between them. The germline V gene encodes CDR1 MNHNS and CDR2 SASEGT. The CDR3 DNA follows: TGTGCCAGCAGTGATCGGAAAGCTGTGGGTCAGCCCCAGCATTTT. Its translation is CASSDRKAVGQPQHF.

Relative to its sample, this clonotype is medium-sized (0.01 to 0.1%). This chain joins TRBV9 and TRBJ1-3, with D possibly being TRBD1 (5 bases). The germline gives CDR1 SGDLS, CDR2 YYNGEE. The CDR3 spans 14 residues. V lost 0 bases, J lost 7 bases, and 11 bases lay in between. This CDR3 is CASSVGGGLNTIYF. CDR3 coding DNA: TGTGCCAGCAGCGTAGGTGGGGGATTGAACACCATATATTTT.

V gene TRBV9 combines with J gene TRBJ1-4; 7 positions match TRBD1. Germline CDR1 and CDR2: SGDLS and YYNGEE. The CDR3 consists of 14 residues. V gave up 3 bases and J gave up 8 bases; unmatched junction bases: 7. CDR3 in DNA: TGTGCCAGCAGCGGGACAGGTGCGGGAGAAAAACTGTTTTTT. It is translated as CASSGTGAGEKLFF.

By proportion, this clonotype is medium-sized (0.01 to 0.1%). This rearrangement joins TRBV7-2 to TRBJ2-3, with 8 bases aligning to TRBD2. Germline V lookup: CDR1 SGHTA, CDR2 FQGNSA. The CDR3 runs to 16 residues. J was trimmed by 4 bases and V by 1 base; bases with no gene match: 7. CDR3 bases: TGTGCCAGCAGCTTAGGCGGGAGGAGAGGAGCAGATACGCAGTATTTT. It is translated as CASSLGGRRGADTQYF.

In its sample, this clonotype was seen once. The conserved phenylalanine or tryptophan normally closing the CDR3 is absent here, so this likely arose from a read error. The DNA is left out, because the CDR3 cannot be placed on it with certainty; the CDR3 is given as TCRdb lists it. The CDR3 sequence is CSAGVPPGTGELSL. The rearrangement links TRBV20-1 to TRBJ2-2; the table calls TRBD1, which could not be checked here. Germline V gene data show CDR1 as DFQATT and CDR2 as SNEGSKA (reference sequence). The CDR3 is made up of 14 amino acids, end residues included.

This clonotype was seen ten or more times. This chain connects TRBV12-3 or TRBV12-4 to TRBJ2-5, with 8 bases fitting TRBD1. The CDR3 length is 14 residues. V gave up 9 bases and J gave up 1 base; unmatched junction bases: 7. The CDR3 DNA reads as TGTGCCAGTCGGACAGGGTATTCCCAAGAGACCCAGTACTTC. Its protein product is CASRTGYSQETQYF.

This sequence joins TRBV7-3 and TRBJ2-1; 7 bases are a match to TRBD1. With V trimmed by 8 bases and J by 10 bases, 17 bases remained unmatched. CDR3 length: 15 amino acids. Germline-derived CDR1 and CDR2 are SGHTA and FQGTGA. This CDR3 reads CASSGGITGAREQFF. In DNA, the CDR3 is TGTGCCAGCTCAGGGGGTATCACAGGGGCGCGCGAGCAGTTCTTC.

This clonotype was observed a handful of times. The chain is built from TRBV7-9 and TRBJ2-4; no firm D call. Germline CDR1 SEHNR, CDR2 FQNEAQ (reference sequence). The CDR3 is 14 amino acids. Trimming took 4 bases from V and 8 from J, leaving 15 bases between them. CDR3 DNA: TGTGCCAGCAGCTCCCGTATGGGTTGGTACATTCAGTACTTC. As protein: CASSSRMGWYIQYF.

The chain couples TRBV4-1 to TRBJ1-5; TRBD1 aligns across 9 bases. Trimming at V came to 3 bases and at J to 3 bases, leaving 3 bases not matched to a gene. Germline-derived CDR1 and CDR2 are MGHRA and YSYEKL. This CDR3 comprises 15 residues. The chain's CDR3 is CASSQDRGLNQPQHF. CDR3 nucleotide sequence: TGCGCCAGCAGCCAGGACAGGGGACTCAATCAGCCCCAGCATTTT.

The V call is TRBV14, the J call TRBJ2-3; 11 bases align to TRBD2. The CDR3 runs 18 residues. CDR1 and CDR2 from the germline V gene are SGHDN and FVKESK. V dropped 1 base and J dropped 1; count of bases not matched to a gene: 7. CDR3 in DNA: TGTGCCAGCAGCCAAGGACCCATGGGACTAGCGGGCACAGATACGCAGTATTTT. Translated: CASSQGPMGLAGTDTQYF. Using reference TRBV14 and TRBJ2-3 for the parts outside the CDR3, the full variable domain is EAGVTQFPSHSVIEKGQTVTLRCDPISGHDNLYWYRRVMGKEIKFLLHFVKESKQDESGMPNNRFLAERTGGTYSTLKVQPAELEDSGVYFCASSQGPMGLAGTDTQYFGPGTRLTVL.

V is TRBV6-1 and J is TRBJ2-5; D unresolved. The CDR3 totals 14 residues. V gave up 5 bases and J gave up 7 bases, with 17 bases separating them. Germline V gene data show CDR1 as MNHNS and CDR2 as SASEGT. Here the CDR3 reads CASSPRIQRGTQYF. The CDR3 DNA is TGTGCCAGCAGTCCCCGGATCCAGCGAGGGACCCAGTACTTC.